The 14 T cell receptor beta chains presented below share a single source sample, sequenced in a study of human T cells and chemical hapten exposure. Individual cDNA molecules received unique molecular identifiers in the library. TCRdb reprocessed the reads with MiXCR, giving one entry per CDR3 protein. The table shows about 4,000 distinct CDR3 sequences, with 45% to 50% occurring only once. Documented treatment: therapeutic diphenylcyclopropenone sensitization with weekly scalp DPC. Sequenced here: whole blood, sampled before DPC sensitization or 2, 6, or about 24 weeks after (not recorded which). The receptors stem from an adult with alopecia areata. Some clones in this sample may be carry-over from other donors' samples. This table probably holds off-target reads from a library built for another chain.

This clonotype has only a few counts. J is TRBJ2-3 and V is TRBV4-1; TRBD2 aligns across 8 bases. V was pared by 5 bases and J by 4 bases, with 11 bases of the junction left unmatched. CDR3 length: 16 amino acids. Looked up from germline, CDR1 is MGHRA and CDR2 is YSYEKL. CDR3 in DNA: TGCGCCAGCAGCTTAGGCGGGAGGATACTAGCAGATACGCAGTATTTT. The encoded protein is CASSLGGRILADTQYF.

In its sample, this clonotype was seen a few times. J is TRBJ2-5 and V is TRBV10-1, with TRBD1 as a possible D gene (5 bases). The CDR3 is 13 residues long. Trimming cost V 5 bases and J 0 bases, with 7 bases left between them. Germline assignment: CDR1 WNHNN and CDR2 SYGVQD (reference sequence). The CDR3 DNA reads as TGCGCCAGCAGTCCAGGGTACCAAGAGACCCAGTACTTC. This codes for CASSPGYQETQYF.

The chain recombines TRBV6-1 with TRBJ2-6; no clear D. V gave up 2 bases and J gave up 0 bases, with 5 bases separating them. Germline V gene data show CDR1 as MNHNS and CDR2 as SASEGT. This CDR3 spans 15 amino acids. In DNA form, the CDR3 reads TGTGCCAGCAGTGAACCGTTCTCTGGGGCCAACGTCCTGACTTTC. This translates into CASSEPFSGANVLTF.

The genes are TRBV7-9 and TRBJ2-7, with unresolved D. Germline CDR1 and CDR2: SEHNR and FQNEAQ (reference sequence). The CDR3 totals 13 residues. V was pared by 2 bases and J by 1 base, with 6 bases between. CDR3 protein: CASSLTTSYEQYF. Written as DNA, the CDR3 is TGTGCCAGCAGCTTAACAACTTCCTACGAGCAGTACTTC.

The rearrangement joins TRBV2 to TRBJ2-5; TRBD2 is a possible D gene (7 bases). The V end was cut by 8 bases, the J end by 5 bases, with 12 bases between. Germline loops: CDR1 SNHLY, CDR2 FYNNEI. The CDR3 loop spans 12 amino acids. This chain's CDR3 is CASRPGGETQYF. The DNA for the CDR3 is TGTGCCAGCCGGCCGGGGGGCGAGACCCAGTACTTC.

The V gene is TRBV3-1, the J gene TRBJ2-7, with 8 bases matching TRBD2. The CDR3 loop spans 12 amino acids. After removal of 3 bases from V and 6 bases from J, the junction contained 1 base not matched to a gene. Germline V CDR1 and CDR2: LGHDT, YNNKEL (reference sequence). The CDR3 loop is CASSQLAGEQYF. In DNA, the CDR3 is TGTGCCAGCAGCCAGCTAGCGGGCGAGCAGTACTTC.

V is TRBV27 and J is TRBJ2-7; a possible D gene is TRBD1 (6 bases). Germline V CDR1 and CDR2: MNHEY, SMNVEV (reference sequence). The germline V and J ends were trimmed by 3 bases and 1 base, with 19 bases remaining between them. The CDR3 consists of 17 residues. The CDR3: CASSFRASDRPSYEQYF. CDR3 DNA: TGTGCCAGCAGTTTCCGCGCTAGTGACAGGCCGTCCTACGAGCAGTACTTC.

This chain connects TRBV28 to TRBJ2-3; D is tentatively TRBD1 or TRBD2 (5 bases each). There are 18 residues in the CDR3. V was trimmed by 1 base and J by 0 bases, leaving 17 bases between them. The germline V gene has CDR1 MDHEN and CDR2 SYDVKM. As DNA, the CDR3 is TGTGCCAGCAGTTTATCAGGGCCCATCACGGGAAGCACAGATACGCAGTATTTT. As protein: CASSLSGPITGSTDTQYF.

The chain has TRBV6-2 or TRBV6-3 and TRBJ1-1, with 7 bases matching TRBD1. V shed 7 bases and J 11 bases; nucleotides not matched to a gene: 7. Germline CDR1 MNHEY, CDR2 SVGEGT. This CDR3 has 11 residues. CDR3 DNA sequence: TGTGCCAGCACGAAAGACAGGGCGGCTTTCTTT. This translates into CASTKDRAAFF.

The chain has TRBV18 and TRBJ2-3; D remains ambiguous. The germline V and J ends were trimmed by 2 bases and 2 bases, with 5 bases remaining between them. CDR1 KGHSH and CDR2 LQKENI come from the germline V gene. This CDR3 has 13 amino acids. This chain's CDR3 is CASSPDLTDTQYF. In DNA, the CDR3 is TGTGCCAGCTCACCAGACCTCACAGATACGCAGTATTTT.

This clonotype has a handful of counts. V usage is TRBV7-6 and J usage is TRBJ1-1, with TRBD1 as a possible D gene (5 bases). The CDR3 covers 14 residues. Germline V gives CDR1 SGHVS, CDR2 FNYEAQ. Trimming removed 1 base from V and 3 bases from J, with 9 bases in between. The CDR3 coding sequence is TGTGCCAGCAGCTTAGGGGGGGTCGACACTGAAGCTTTCTTT. Its protein is CASSLGGVDTEAFF. Based on the CDR3 plus reference TRBV7-6 and TRBJ1-1, the full variable domain is GAGVSQSPRYKVTKRGQDVALRCDPISGHVSLYWYRQALGQGPEFLTYFNYEAQQDKSGLPNDRFSAERPEGSISTLTIQRTEQRDSAMYRCASSLGGVDTEAFFGQGTRLTVV.

This chain joins TRBV2 and TRBJ2-7; 10 bases are a match to TRBD2. The CDR3 spans 14 residues. The V gene end was trimmed by 10 bases and the J gene end by 1 base; junction bases not matched to a gene: 7. Germline V gene sequence: CDR1 SNHLY, CDR2 FYNNEI. CDR3 region: CATDTSGASYEQYF. The CDR3 bases are TGTGCCACTGATACTAGCGGGGCTTCCTACGAGCAGTACTTC.

This clonotype came up a few times. The chain has TRBV20-1 and TRBJ2-3, with D perhaps given as TRBD1 or TRBD2 (6 bases each). The CDR3 loop spans 15 amino acids. Trimming took 0 bases from V and 6 from J, leaving 16 bases between them. CDR1 and CDR2 from the germline V gene are DFQATT and SNEGSKA (reference sequence). CDR3 sequence reads: CSAREAWGALDTQYF. The CDR3 DNA reads as TGCAGTGCTAGAGAGGCCTGGGGGGCATTGGATACGCAGTATTTT.

The chain is built from TRBV19 and TRBJ2-3; possibly TRBD2 for D (6 bases). This CDR3 spans 15 amino acids. In germline, CDR1 is LNHDA, CDR2 SQIVND (reference sequence). V dropped 4 bases and J dropped 5 bases, with 16 bases sitting between them. The CDR3 DNA reads TGTGCCAGTAGTACCGGAGGGGCATTGGGAGATACGCAGTATTTT. This gives the protein CASSTGGALGDTQYF.